Shown below are 27 T cell receptor beta chains from a single sample sequenced in a study of blood T cell repertoires in COVID-19. Profiling relied on immunoSEQ multiplex PCR, and the TCRdb table lists in-frame clones only, not all of them. The profile shows tens of thousands of clones, 55% to 70% of them singletons. Sequenced: peripheral blood. The receptors were gathered from a woman aged 65 to 85 with acute or convalescent COVID-19.

This clone was observed a handful of times. V gene TRBV9 combines with J gene TRBJ1-5, with TRBD1 matching 7 bases. Germline V CDR1 and CDR2: SGDLS, YYNGEE. The CDR3 is 13 residues long. The V segment lost 1 base and the J segment 5 bases; nucleotides outside the gene matches: 0. The CDR3 coding sequence is TGTGCCAGCAGCGTAACAGGGGATCAGCCCCAGCATTTT. It encodes CASSVTGDQPQHF.

V is TRBV24-1 and J is TRBJ2-1, with TRBD2 matching over 12 bases. The CDR3 runs 19 residues. After removal of 4 bases from V and 0 bases from J, the junction contained 9 bases not matched to a gene. Germline assignment: CDR1 KGHDR and CDR2 SFDVKD. DNA of the CDR3: TGTGCCACCAGTGACCCTATTACTAGCGGGAGGAGCTCCTACAATGAGCAGTTCTTC. Residues: CATSDPITSGRSSYNEQFF.

The gene calls are TRBV19 and TRBJ2-7; 12 nucleotides agree with TRBD2. This CDR3 comprises 15 residues. Trimming removed 6 bases from V and 4 bases from J; junction bases left unmatched: 7. The germline gives CDR1 LNHDA, CDR2 SQIVND (reference sequence). This chain's CDR3 is CASRMTSGSGYEQYF. CDR3 coding DNA: TGTGCCAGTAGGATGACTAGCGGGAGCGGTTACGAGCAGTACTTC. The full variable domain, with the rest looked up from reference TRBV19 and TRBJ2-7, is DGGITQSPKYLFRKEGQNVTLSCEQNLNHDAMYWYRQDPGQGLRLIYYSQIVNDFQKGDIAEGYSVSREKKESFPLTVTSAQKNPTAFYLCASRMTSGSGYEQYFGPGTRLTVT.

The chain joins TRBV10-2 to TRBJ2-1; TRBD1 matches 9 bases. V lost 6 bases and J lost 3; bases outside the gene matches: 9. The CDR3 is made up of 16 amino acids. CDR1 and CDR2 from the germline V gene are WSHSY and SAAADI. The CDR3 nucleotides are TGCGCCAGCAGACCTATGTGGACAGGGGTCTACAATGAGCAGTTCTTC. It translates to CASRPMWTGVYNEQFF.

V is TRBV27 and J is TRBJ1-3, with D maybe TRBD1 (5 bases). Germline V CDR1 and CDR2: MNHEY, SMNVEV (reference sequence). CDR3 length: 15 amino acids. Deletions cut 5 bases from V and 3 bases from J, with 14 bases between. CDR3: CASSPAGGYGNTIYF. Here the CDR3 DNA reads TGTGCCAGCAGTCCTGCGGGGGGTTATGGAAACACCATATATTTT.

This clone was seen ten or more times. CDR3 amino acids: CASSYSKASGSLEQYF. The DNA of the CDR3 is TGTGCCAGCAGTTACTCGAAGGCTAGCGGGAGTCTCGAGCAGTACTTC. The chain uses TRBV6-5 and TRBJ2-7, with TRBD2 identical over 10 bases. CDR1 is MNHEY, CDR2 SVGAGI, per germline. CDR3 length: 16 residues. Trimming cost V 0 bases and J 6 bases; bases outside gene matches: 8.

A few counts support this clone. The chain combines TRBV6-2 or TRBV6-3 with TRBJ1-1; TRBD1 aligns across 10 bases. Germline CDR1 is MNHEY and CDR2 is SVGEGT. V dropped 0 bases and J dropped 5; count of bases not matched to a gene: 3. There are 15 residues in the CDR3. This chain's CDR3 is CASSYSRTGGTEAFF. The CDR3 DNA sequence: TGTGCCAGCAGTTACTCCCGGACAGGGGGGACTGAAGCTTTCTTT.

The V and J genes are TRBV5-1 and TRBJ2-5, with 7 bases that match TRBD1. V was clipped by 4 bases and J by 1 base; unmatched bases: 7. Germline V gives CDR1 SGHRS, CDR2 YFSETQ. The CDR3 totals 15 residues. This CDR3 reads CASSVGTVLQETQYF. CDR3 nucleotides: TGCGCCAGCAGCGTTGGGACAGTCCTCCAAGAGACCCAGTACTTC.

This clone has a single count. The V and J genes are TRBV7-3 and TRBJ2-2; weak D call: TRBD2 (5 bases). Germline CDR1 is SGHTA and CDR2 is FQGTGA. Trimming removed 2 bases at V and 7 bases at J, with 11 bases between. CDR3 length: 14 amino acids. CDR3 sequence reads: CASSLYEGYGELFF. CDR3 sequence (DNA): TGTGCCAGCAGCTTATATGAGGGATACGGGGAGCTGTTTTTT.

The V and J genes are TRBV4-3 and TRBJ2-2; TRBD1 agrees at 7 bases. The CDR3 has 14 residues. V gave up 4 bases and J gave up 4 bases; unmatched junction bases: 3. Germline CDR1 is LGHNA and CDR2 is YSLEER. The CDR3 is CASSPGQATGELFF. CDR3 sequence (DNA): TGCGCCAGCAGCCCCGGACAGGCCACCGGGGAGCTGTTTTTT.

The chain uses TRBV7-2 and TRBJ1-5; D not certain. The germline V gene has CDR1 SGHTA and CDR2 FQGNSA. The CDR3 covers 13 residues. Trimming pared 2 bases from V and 5 bases from J, leaving 7 bases between. CDR3 in DNA: TGTGCCAGCAGCTTATCCACTGATCAGCCCCAGCATTTT. Translating it yields CASSLSTDQPQHF.

The chain recombines TRBV5-1 with TRBJ2-7; 10 nucleotides align to TRBD2. Germline values: CDR1 SGHRS, CDR2 YFSETQ. The CDR3 is made up of 15 amino acids. Trimming took 5 bases from V and 5 from J; bases not matched to a gene: 10. The CDR3 DNA reads TGCGCCAGCAGGATTGGTAGCGGGGGGTTCGACGAGCAGTACTTC. Translating it yields CASRIGSGGFDEQYF.

The chain joins TRBV7-9 to TRBJ2-5; 8 bases fit TRBD2. Trimming took 11 bases from V and 5 from J; bases not matched to a gene: 16. Looked up from germline, CDR1 is SEHNR and CDR2 is FQNEAQ (reference sequence). This CDR3 contains 15 residues. CDR3 nucleotides: TGTGCCGGCTACGTTTTGGGACTAGGGGCCGAGACCCAGTACTTC. Translating gives CAGYVLGLGAETQYF.

CDR3 nucleotide sequence: TGTGCCAGCAATAATTTGAACACTGAAGCTTTCTTT. This translates into CASNNLNTEAFF. V usage is TRBV6-5 and J usage is TRBJ1-1; D not certain. CDR1 and CDR2 from the germline V gene are MNHEY and SVGAGI. Trimming left V 7 bases short and J 0 bases short, with 6 bases between. CDR3 length: 12 residues.

This clone was counted between two and nine times. The CDR3 DNA is TGTGCCAGCAGTTCAGGACAGGGGTATGAAAAACTGTTTTTT. This sequence encodes CASSSGQGYEKLFF. The V and J genes are TRBV28 and TRBJ1-4; 9 positions match TRBD1. From germline, CDR1 is MDHEN and CDR2 SYDVKM. This CDR3 comprises 14 residues. V shed 4 bases and J 6 bases; nucleotides not matched to a gene: 3.

J is TRBJ2-2 and V is TRBV6-1; 9 bases are shared with TRBD1. Germline CDR1 is MNHNS and CDR2 is SASEGT. The CDR3 runs to 16 residues. J lost 4 bases, V lost 4 bases, and 7 bases had no gene match. The CDR3 here is CASSARDRDSTGELFF. The CDR3 nucleotides read TGTGCCAGCAGTGCCCGGGACAGGGATTCCACCGGGGAGCTGTTTTTT.

This clone was detected only a few times. The rearrangement joins TRBV6-5 to TRBJ2-2, with TRBD2 matching 12 bases. V dropped 2 bases and J dropped 6; count of bases not matched to a gene: 1. The CDR3 sequence is 15 residues long. Germline V gene data show CDR1 as MNHEY and CDR2 as SVGAGI. In DNA, the CDR3 is TGTGCCAGCAGTTACCTAGCGGGGGGGCCCGGGGAGCTGTTTTTT. Its translation is CASSYLAGGPGELFF.

The chain joins TRBV20-1 to TRBJ2-5; 9 nucleotides agree with TRBD2. The CDR3 totals 14 residues. V lost 3 bases and J lost 5; bases outside the gene matches: 7. Germline CDR1 reads DFQATT; CDR2 reads SNEGSKA (reference sequence). CDR3 bases: TGCAGTGCTAGTTTGCGCGGGAGGGGGGAGACCCAGTACTTC. Amino acids: CSASLRGRGETQYF.

This clone was recorded a few times. V and J are TRBV6-5 and TRBJ1-5; perhaps TRBD1 as D (5 bases). Germline CDR1 is MNHEY and CDR2 is SVGAGI. Trimming shortened V by 6 bases and J by 4 bases, and 13 bases separated the two germline ends. The CDR3 is made up of 14 amino acids. The CDR3 loop reads CASSREIENQPQHF. In nucleotides, the CDR3 is TGTGCCAGCAGCAGGGAAATAGAAAATCAGCCCCAGCATTTT.

The V call is TRBV20-1, the J call TRBJ2-5, with a possible D match to TRBD2 (5 bases). Trimming pared 3 bases from V and 1 base from J, leaving 9 bases between. Germline lookup yields CDR1 DFQATT and CDR2 SNEGSKA (reference sequence). This CDR3 has 13 amino acids. The CDR3 loop is CSASSLAQETQYF. For the CDR3, the DNA is TGCAGTGCTAGTAGCCTAGCCCAAGAGACCCAGTACTTC.

Regarding this clone: This sample includes further DNA sequences coding for the same CDR3. The V gene is TRBV6-1, the J gene TRBJ2-1; TRBD2 agrees at 10 bases. J gave up 1 base and V 2 bases, and 17 bases lay outside the gene matches. This CDR3 is built from 21 residues. Germline V gene data show CDR1 as MNHNS and CDR2 as SASEGT. In DNA form, the CDR3 reads TGTGCCAGCAGTGAAACCGGGGGGCATTCTAGCGGGAGTCTGTCCTACAATGAGCAGTTCTTC. It is translated as CASSETGGHSSGSLSYNEQFF.

The V gene is TRBV6-5, the J gene TRBJ2-5; 8 bases align to TRBD1. V dropped 4 bases and J dropped 2; count of bases not matched to a gene: 9. Germline V lookup: CDR1 MNHEY, CDR2 SVGAGI. The CDR3 has 16 residues. CDR3 DNA: TGTGCCAGCAGTTTCTCCGCCACAGGGGGGCAAGAGACCCAGTACTTC. Amino acids: CASSFSATGGQETQYF.

This chain joins TRBV5-4 and TRBJ1-2; weak D call: TRBD1 (5 bases). CDR1 is SGHNT, CDR2 YYREEE, per germline (reference sequence). The CDR3 consists of 13 residues. V dropped 5 bases and J dropped 7 bases, with 15 bases sitting between them. Written as DNA, the CDR3 is TGTGCCAGCAGACAGGTAGAACTCAGTGGCTACACCTTC. Translation: CASRQVELSGYTF. Together with reference TRBV5-4 and TRBJ1-2, the CDR3 gives the full variable domain: ETGVTQSPTHLIKTRGQQVTLRCSSQSGHNTVSWYQQALGQGPQFIFQYYREEENGRGNFPPRFSGLQFPNYSSELNVNALELDDSALYLCASRQVELSGYTFGSGTRLTVV.

The chain combines TRBV5-1 with TRBJ2-1; a weak D match, TRBD1 (5 bases). This CDR3 is built from 13 residues. The V end lost 0 bases, the J end lost 6 bases, and 7 bases lay between the germline ends. Germline lookup yields CDR1 SGHRS and CDR2 YFSETQ. The CDR3 coding sequence is TGCGCCAGCAGCTTGGGGCAGGGCAATGAGCAGTTCTTC. Amino acids: CASSLGQGNEQFF.

The chain has TRBV6-5 and TRBJ2-3; 7 bases match TRBD1. The CDR3 runs 13 residues. The V and J ends lost 0 bases and 14 bases, in that order; junction bases with no gene match: 8. Per the germline V gene, CDR1 is MNHEY and CDR2 is SVGAGI. The chain's CDR3 is CASSYSRDRERYF. CDR3 sequence (DNA): TGTGCCAGCAGTTACTCGAGAGACAGGGAGAGGTATTTT.

The gene calls are TRBV19 and TRBJ2-7; D gene ambiguous. The V gene lost 4 bases and the J gene lost 2 bases, with 9 bases spanning the gap. The germline gives CDR1 LNHDA, CDR2 SQIVND (reference sequence). The CDR3 has 13 residues. This chain's CDR3 is CASSKADTYEQYF. CDR3 DNA sequence: TGTGCCAGTAGTAAGGCCGACACCTACGAGCAGTACTTC.

V and J are TRBV28 and TRBJ2-1; D remains unclear. The CDR3 sequence is 13 residues long. V dropped 4 bases and J dropped 4 bases, with 8 bases sitting between them. Germline V gene sequence: CDR1 MDHEN, CDR2 SYDVKM. Written as DNA, the CDR3 is TGTGCCAGCAGTTCCCCTCGTTACAATGAGCAGTTCTTC. This translates into CASSSPRYNEQFF.